These 21 T cell receptor beta chains originate from one sample sequenced in a study of T cell responses to AZD1222 COVID-19 vaccine. The repertoire was sequenced with immunoSEQ multiplex PCR; TCRdb's copy has only in-frame clones and lacks some. This sample has 150,000 to 200,000 clones, with approximately 94% found just once. The specimen comprised peripheral blood, sampled 28 days after the second AZD1222 dose. The receptors here all came from an adult who received the AZD1222 COVID-19 vaccine.

This chain links TRBV4-1 with TRBJ1-2; D is unresolved. The CDR3 length is 12 residues. The V end lost 0 bases, the J end lost 6 bases, and 5 bases lay between the germline ends. Looked up from germline, CDR1 is MGHRA and CDR2 is YSYEKL. The CDR3 nucleotides are TGCGCCAGCAGCCAAGATCTGGATGGCTACACCTTC. This gives the protein CASSQDLDGYTF.

The chain joins TRBV18 to TRBJ1-2; no clear D. This CDR3 has 15 residues. Germline V gene lookup returns CDR1 KGHSH and CDR2 LQKENI. Trimming took off 4 bases at V and 6 bases at J, with 18 bases between the two ends. Here the CDR3 DNA reads TGTGCCAGCTCACAGGCCAGACGTTCCTTTGATGGCTACACCTTC. As protein: CASSQARRSFDGYTF.

The chain couples TRBV15 to TRBJ2-5; D gene ambiguous. CDR1 is LNHNV and CDR2 is YYDKDF in the germline V gene (reference sequence). V was shortened by 3 bases and J by 5 bases, with 10 bases between the two germline ends. This CDR3 has 13 amino acids. The DNA for the CDR3 is TGTGCCACCAGCAGCCTCGATTGGGAGACCCAGTACTTC. Translation gives CATSSLDWETQYF. The whole variable domain, remainder taken from reference TRBV15 and TRBJ2-5, is DAMVIQNPRYQVTQFGKPVTLSCSQTLNHNVMYWYQQKSSQAPKLLFHYYDKDFNNEADTPDNFQSRRPNTSFCFLDIRSPGLGDTAMYLCATSSLDWETQYFGPGTRLLVL.

The chain is built from TRBV27 and TRBJ1-5; 9 nucleotides agree with TRBD1. The V gene end was trimmed by 7 bases and the J gene end by 1 base; junction bases not matched to a gene: 17. Germline CDR1 MNHEY, CDR2 SMNVEV (reference sequence). The CDR3 loop spans 19 amino acids. CDR3 sequence (DNA): TGTGCCAGCATGAGCCGATGGGACAGGGTTAGCGTAAGCAATCAGCCCCAGCATTTT. Its protein is CASMSRWDRVSVSNQPQHF.

The J gene is TRBJ1-1, the V gene TRBV14; a possible D gene is TRBD1 (6 bases). This CDR3 is 13 amino acids long. Trimming removed 3 bases at V and 8 bases at J, with 13 bases between. Germline CDR1 SGHDN, CDR2 FVKESK. The CDR3 loop reads CASSHRGQREAFF. Written as DNA, the CDR3 is TGTGCCAGCAGCCACCGTGGACAGCGCGAAGCTTTCTTT.

The chain couples TRBV6-1 to TRBJ2-1, with D tentatively TRBD2 (5 bases). The V and J ends lost 0 bases and 3 bases respectively, with 9 bases between them. The germline V gene encodes CDR1 MNHNS and CDR2 SASEGT. This CDR3 region has 15 residues. The CDR3: CASSEAQRFYNEQFF. Here the CDR3 DNA reads TGTGCCAGCAGTGAAGCCCAGCGGTTCTACAATGAGCAGTTCTTC.

The chain employs TRBV7-9 and TRBJ1-6, with 11 bases that match TRBD1. Trimming at V came to 5 bases and at J to 9 bases, leaving 9 bases not matched to a gene. The V gene's germline CDR1 is SEHNR and CDR2 FQNEAQ (reference sequence). This CDR3 is 16 amino acids long. The CDR3 DNA reads as TGTGCCAGCAGCCCGAACGCCGGGACAGGGGGTTCACCCCTCCACTTT. Protein sequence: CASSPNAGTGGSPLHF.

The chain combines TRBV4-1 with TRBJ1-5; 10 nucleotides agree with TRBD1. The CDR3 totals 16 residues. Germline V CDR1 and CDR2: MGHRA, YSYEKL. V lost 3 bases to trimming and J lost 6 bases; unmatched junction nucleotides: 8. Written as DNA, the CDR3 is TGCGCCAGCAGCCACCCGGGACAGGGGCCCGGTCAGCCCCAGCATTTT. Protein sequence: CASSHPGQGPGQPQHF.

The rearrangement joins TRBV5-4 to TRBJ1-1; possibly TRBD1 for D (5 bases). Germline CDR1 is SGHNT and CDR2 is YYREEE (reference sequence). The ends were cut back, 3 bases at V and 0 bases at J, with 15 bases in the middle. CDR3 length: 16 amino acids. CDR3 region: CASSSATDLLNTEAFF. Here the CDR3 DNA reads TGTGCCAGCAGCTCCGCGACAGACCTATTGAACACTGAAGCTTTCTTT.

The chain is built from TRBV28 and TRBJ2-4; 11 nucleotides match TRBD2. Germline V gene sequence: CDR1 MDHEN, CDR2 SYDVKM. Trimming at V came to 4 bases and at J to 6 bases, leaving 17 bases not matched to a gene. The CDR3 is made up of 19 amino acids. The CDR3 is CASSSAKLPLTSGRNIQYF. The CDR3 DNA sequence: TGTGCCAGCAGTTCAGCTAAGTTACCGCTCACTAGCGGGAGAAACATTCAGTACTTC.

This chain links TRBV6-5 with TRBJ2-7, with 10 bases matching TRBD2. Germline assignment: CDR1 MNHEY and CDR2 SVGAGI. With 6 bases clipped from V and 4 bases from J, the junction kept 6 bases outside the gene matches. CDR3 length: 14 residues. The DNA of the CDR3 is TGTGCCAGCAGGTCCCCGGGACTAGCGTACGAGCAGTACTTC. This encodes CASRSPGLAYEQYF.

The chain joins TRBV7-9 to TRBJ1-1; perhaps TRBD1 as D (5 bases). The CDR3 loop spans 14 amino acids. The V gene's germline CDR1 is SEHNR and CDR2 FQNEAQ (reference sequence). Trimming took 5 bases from V and 5 from J, leaving 15 bases between them. CDR3 residues: CASSPGTRGTEAFF. The CDR3 DNA reads TGTGCCAGCAGCCCCGGGACCAGAGGGACTGAAGCTTTCTTT.

In this sample, this clone turned up a few times. The rearrangement uses TRBV7-8 and TRBJ2-7; D may match TRBD1 or TRBD2 (5 bases each). The V end lost 0 bases, the J end lost 2 bases, and 11 bases lay between the germline ends. The CDR3 is made up of 15 amino acids. Germline lookup yields CDR1 SGHVS and CDR2 FQNEAQ. CDR3 in amino acids: CASSLALGTTYEQYF. CDR3 in DNA: TGTGCCAGCAGCTTAGCGCTGGGGACGACCTACGAGCAGTACTTC.

This chain joins TRBV3-1 (or the pseudogene TRBV3-2) and TRBJ2-1, with 12 bases aligning to TRBD1. V shed 0 bases, J shed 8 bases, and the junction held 14 bases outside the gene matches. There are 19 residues in the CDR3. CDR1 is LGHDT, CDR2 YNNKEL, per germline (reference sequence). The CDR3 protein is CASSQDLGTGQGASDEQFF. The DNA of the CDR3 is TGTGCCAGCAGCCAAGATCTTGGAACGGGACAGGGGGCGTCGGATGAGCAGTTCTTC.

A single count supports this clone. This sequence joins TRBV24-1 and TRBJ2-7; maybe TRBD2 (5 bases). CDR1 and CDR2 (germline): KGHDR, SFDVKD. The CDR3 is 15 amino acids. V dropped 3 bases and J dropped 0 bases, with 11 bases sitting between them. The CDR3 reads CATSDEGQTSYEQYF. The CDR3 DNA is TGTGCCACCAGTGATGAGGGTCAGACCTCCTACGAGCAGTACTTC.

V gene TRBV3-1 (or the pseudogene TRBV3-2) combines with J gene TRBJ1-6, with D possibly TRBD1 on 5 matching bases. The CDR3 is made up of 14 amino acids. Trimming pared 4 bases from V and 4 bases from J, leaving 8 bases between. Germline loops: CDR1 LGHDT, CDR2 YNNKEL (reference sequence). CDR3 in DNA: TGTGCCAGCAGCCCGACAGAGTATAATTCACCCCTCCACTTT. It encodes CASSPTEYNSPLHF.

This chain joins TRBV7-2 and TRBJ2-5; maybe TRBD1 (5 bases). Germline CDR1 and CDR2: SGHTA and FQGNSA. V lost 3 bases to trimming and J lost 1 base, with 12 bases between them. The CDR3 is 15 amino acids. CDR3 in DNA: TGTGCCAGCAGCTTGACCAGACAGACCCAAGAGACCCAGTACTTC. Protein: CASSLTRQTQETQYF. Complete variable domain (other parts from reference TRBV7-2 and TRBJ2-5): GAGVSQSPSNKVTEKGKDVELRCDPISGHTALYWYRQSLGQGLEFLIYFQGNSAPDKSGLPSDRFSAERTGGSVSTLTIQRTQQEDSAVYLCASSLTRQTQETQYFGPGTRLLVL.

In nucleotides, the CDR3 is TGTGCCAGCAGCTTAGTTGACCATAACACTGAAGCTTTCTTT. Encoded protein: CASSLVDHNTEAFF. The V gene is TRBV7-9, the J gene TRBJ1-1; D not resolved. There are 14 residues in the CDR3. The germline CDR1 and CDR2 sequences are SEHNR and FQNEAQ (reference sequence). Trimming took off 1 base at V and 2 bases at J, with 8 bases between the two ends.

The chain recombines TRBV28 with TRBJ1-6, with 9 bases that match TRBD1. The CDR3 runs to 15 residues. CDR1 and CDR2 from the germline V gene are MDHEN and SYDVKM. The J segment lost 8 bases and the V segment lost 6 bases, leaving 8 bases of the junction unmatched. The CDR3 region has the DNA TGTGCCAGCAGCATACAGGGGGCGTGGGATTCACCCCTCCACTTT. Its translation: CASSIQGAWDSPLHF.

CDR3 sequence reads: CSASLARGLAGATDTQYF. In DNA form, the CDR3 reads TGCAGTGCTAGTTTGGCGAGGGGACTAGCGGGAGCCACAGATACGCAGTATTTT. The chain recombines TRBV20-1 with TRBJ2-3; 14 positions match TRBD2. The length of the CDR3 is 18 residues. The J segment lost 2 bases and the V segment lost 3 bases, leaving 10 bases of the junction unmatched. Looked up from germline, CDR1 is DFQATT and CDR2 is SNEGSKA (reference sequence).

The genes are TRBV21-1 and TRBJ2-1. TRBV21-1 is a pseudogene segment. The CDR3 extends over 12 amino acids. The CDR3 loop reads CASRLAGQEQFF. The DNA for the CDR3 is TGTGCCAGCAGGCTGGCCGGGCAGGAGCAGTTCTTC.